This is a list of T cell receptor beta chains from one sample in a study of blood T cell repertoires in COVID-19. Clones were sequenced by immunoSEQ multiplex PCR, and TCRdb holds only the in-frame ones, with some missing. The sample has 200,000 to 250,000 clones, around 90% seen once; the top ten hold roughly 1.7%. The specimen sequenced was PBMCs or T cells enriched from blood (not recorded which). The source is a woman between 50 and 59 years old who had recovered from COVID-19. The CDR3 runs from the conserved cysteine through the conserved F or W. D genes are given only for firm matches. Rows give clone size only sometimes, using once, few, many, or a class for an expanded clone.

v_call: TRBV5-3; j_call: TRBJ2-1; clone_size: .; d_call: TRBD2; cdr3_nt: TGTGCCAGAACCGCTGGCGGGAGTAGAGATCATGAGCAGTTCTTC; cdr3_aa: CARTAGGSRDHEQFF
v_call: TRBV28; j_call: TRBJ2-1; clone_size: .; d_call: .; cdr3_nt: TGTGCCAGCAGTCCAGTCAGTTACTCCTACAATGAGCAGTTCTTC; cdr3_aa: CASSPVSYSYNEQFF
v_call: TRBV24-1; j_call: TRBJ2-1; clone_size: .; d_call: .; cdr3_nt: TGTGCCACCAGTGAGACCGGACATTCGGCCAATGAGCAGTTCTTC; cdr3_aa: CATSETGHSANEQFF
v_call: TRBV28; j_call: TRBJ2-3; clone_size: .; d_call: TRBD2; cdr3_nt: TGTGCCAGCATCCCTGTGGGGAGGGGACTAGCGGGGACCACAGATACGCAGTATTTT; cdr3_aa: CASIPVGRGLAGTTDTQYF
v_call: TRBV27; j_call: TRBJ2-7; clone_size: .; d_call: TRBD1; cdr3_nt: TGTGCCAGCAGTACTCACAGGGGGTTCTCCTACGAGCAGTACTTC; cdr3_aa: CASSTHRGFSYEQYF
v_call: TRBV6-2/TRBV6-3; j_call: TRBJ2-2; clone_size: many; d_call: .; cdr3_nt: TGTGCCAGCAGTCTTTCGGGGGAGATGAACGGGGAGCTGTTTTTT; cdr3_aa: CASSLSGEMNGELFF
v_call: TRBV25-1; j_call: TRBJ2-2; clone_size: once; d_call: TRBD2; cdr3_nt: TGTGCCAGCAGTGCGACTAGCGGGAGGTTATGGGGGGTCGGGGAGCTGTTTTTT; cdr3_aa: CASSATSGRLWGVGELFF
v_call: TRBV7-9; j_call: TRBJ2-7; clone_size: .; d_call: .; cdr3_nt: TGTGCCAGCAGCTTGGGAAGGACAGCTTACTACGAGCAGTACTTC; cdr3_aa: CASSLGRTAYYEQYF
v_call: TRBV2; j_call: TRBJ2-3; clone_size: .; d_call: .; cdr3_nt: TGTGCCAGTCGGGTTATATCTAGCACAGATACGCAGTATTTT; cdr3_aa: CASRVISSTDTQYF
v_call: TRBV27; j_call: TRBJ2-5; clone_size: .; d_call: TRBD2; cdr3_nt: TGTGCCAGCAGTCATGCGGGAGGGCCGAAAGAGACCCAGTACTTC; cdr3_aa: CASSHAGGPKETQYF
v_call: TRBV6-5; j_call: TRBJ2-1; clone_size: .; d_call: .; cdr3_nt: TGTGCCAGCAGGTCGCGGGGGCACAATGAGCAGTTCTTC; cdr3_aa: CASRSRGHNEQFF
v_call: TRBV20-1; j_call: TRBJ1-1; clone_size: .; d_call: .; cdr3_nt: TGCAGGGGGGCTTGGGACACTGAAGCTTTCTTT; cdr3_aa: CRGAWDTEAFF
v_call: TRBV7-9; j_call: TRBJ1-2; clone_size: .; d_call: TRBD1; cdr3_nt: TGTGCCAGCAGAAAACTGGGACAGCTAGGGAACTATGGCTACACCTTC; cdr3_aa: CASRKLGQLGNYGYTF
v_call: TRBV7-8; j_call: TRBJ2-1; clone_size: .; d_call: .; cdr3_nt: TGTGCCAGCAGCTTAGGTCGTAAGGTCGCGGGCCTATCCTACAATGAGCAGTTCTTC; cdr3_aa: CASSLGRKVAGLSYNEQFF